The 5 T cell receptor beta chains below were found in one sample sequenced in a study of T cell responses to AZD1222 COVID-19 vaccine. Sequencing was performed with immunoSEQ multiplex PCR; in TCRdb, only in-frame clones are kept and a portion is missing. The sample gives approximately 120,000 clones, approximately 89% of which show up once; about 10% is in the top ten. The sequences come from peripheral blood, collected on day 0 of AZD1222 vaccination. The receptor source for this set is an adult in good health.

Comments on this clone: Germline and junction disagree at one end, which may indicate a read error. For the CDR3, the DNA is TGCAGTGCTGTCCGGGACAGCATCTACTTT. Residues: CSAVRDSIYF. The chain has TRBV20-1 and TRBJ1-6, with 7 bases lining up with TRBD1. Germline V lookup: CDR1 DFQATT, CDR2 SNEGSKA (reference sequence). The CDR3 is made up of 10 amino acids.

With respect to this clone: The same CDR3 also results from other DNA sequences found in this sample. CDR3: CASSPDGYSNQPQHF. CDR3 nucleotides: TGCGCCAGCAGCCCGGACGGTTATAGCAATCAGCCCCAGCATTTT. This chain joins TRBV5-1 and TRBJ1-5; D is undetermined. Germline CDR1 is SGHRS and CDR2 is YFSETQ. The CDR3 totals 15 residues. V was cut by 4 bases and J by 0 bases, with 11 bases left in between.

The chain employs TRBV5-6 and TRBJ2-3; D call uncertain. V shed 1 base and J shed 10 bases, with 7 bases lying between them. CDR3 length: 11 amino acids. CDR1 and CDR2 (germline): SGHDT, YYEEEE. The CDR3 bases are TGTGCCAGCAGCTTGCGGACCTCGCAGTATTTT. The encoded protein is CASSLRTSQYF.

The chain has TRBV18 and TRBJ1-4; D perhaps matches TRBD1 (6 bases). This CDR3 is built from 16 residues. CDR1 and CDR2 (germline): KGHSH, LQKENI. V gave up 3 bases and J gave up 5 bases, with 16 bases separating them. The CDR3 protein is CASSPLKGGLNEKLFF. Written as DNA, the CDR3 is TGTGCCAGCTCACCTTTAAAAGGGGGATTGAATGAAAAACTGTTTTTT.

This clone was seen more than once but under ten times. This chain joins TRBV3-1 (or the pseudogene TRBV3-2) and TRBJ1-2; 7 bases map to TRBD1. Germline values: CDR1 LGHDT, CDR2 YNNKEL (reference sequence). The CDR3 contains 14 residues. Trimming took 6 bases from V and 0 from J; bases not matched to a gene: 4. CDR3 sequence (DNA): TGTGCCAGCAGACGGACAGGTCCTAACTATGGCTACACCTTC. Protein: CASRRTGPNYGYTF.